This T cell receptor beta chain was observed in a study of T cell responses to AZD1222 COVID-19 vaccine. Findings and limits, study-wide: Nearly half of unique spike-specific TCRs reportedly avoided B.1.351 and B.1.1.7 mutated regions. No day 14 peak samples; only post-peak repertoires were characterized. Clonal diversity may have been underestimated in mostly white British donors.

Profiled with immunoSEQ multiplex PCR; TCRdb holds only in-frame clones, not every one. This sample has 95,000 to 110,000 clones, with under 95% found just once. The CDR3 runs to 14 residues. Trimming removed 4 bases at V and 4 bases at J, with 12 bases between. From germline, CDR1 is LGHDT and CDR2 YNNKEL (reference sequence). Points on this clone: The antigen is undetermined.

The sequence came from an adult in good health. The sequencing here drew on peripheral blood, taken on day 0 of AZD1222 vaccination. This sequence joins TRBV3-1 (or the pseudogene TRBV3-2) and TRBJ2-3; D may correspond to TRBD1 or TRBD2 (5 bases each). CDR3 region: CASSPAGTPDTQYF. The CDR3 nucleotides are TGTGCCAGCAGCCCTGCCGGGACCCCAGATACGCAGTATTTT.